Sequencing of this T cell receptor beta chain was carried out in a study of breast tumors, draining lymph nodes, adjacent tissues. Study-wide results and caveats: Most tumor T cells seemingly derive from lymph node, then expand in tumor.

This clonotype was observed many times. The antigen remains undetermined. TCRdb re-analysed the multiplex PCR reads in MiXCR, keeping a single row per CDR3 protein. The sample contains about 230,000 distinct CDR3 sequences, approximately 30% of which appear only once. V was clipped by 3 bases and J by 5 bases, with 11 bases between them. Germline V gene sequence: CDR1 LNHDA, CDR2 SQIVND (reference sequence). There are 14 residues in the CDR3. Samples came from axillary lymph nodes draining the breast cancer. The rearrangement joins TRBV19 to TRBJ1-5, with D uncertain. This TCR derives from a female donor with breast cancer. Some clones in this sample may be carry-over from other donors' samples. The sample consisted of axillary lymph node tissue. As DNA, the CDR3 is TGTGCCAGTAGTATGGGGTTATCCTATCAGCCCCAGCATTTT. Translating it yields CASSMGLSYQPQHF.